This is a list of T cell receptor beta chains from one sample in a study of blood T cell repertoires in COVID-19. Sequencing used immunoSEQ multiplex PCR; TCRdb keeps in-frame clones, though not all of them. The profile covers around 200,000 clones, with 65% to 90% appearing a single time and roughly 4.5% taken by the ten largest. The sample consisted of PBMCs or T cells enriched from blood (not recorded which). The receptors shown here come from a woman aged 25 to 39 who had been exposed to COVID-19. The CDR3 runs from the conserved cysteine through the conserved F or W. A D gene is named only where the DNA matches it firmly. Only some rows state a clone size, as once, few, many or a class for expanded clones.

cdr3_aa	cdr3_nt	d_call	j_call	v_call	clone_size
CASSPPGREDEKLFF	TGTGCCAGCTCACCCCCCGGCAGGGAGGATGAAAAACTGTTTTTT	.	TRBJ1-4	TRBV18	.
CASSYEGSRGLYEQYF	TGTGCCAGCAGTTACGAGGGTAGCAGGGGCCTCTACGAGCAGTACTTC	.	TRBJ2-7	TRBV6-5	.
CASSEAGLAGSYEQYF	TGTGCCAGCAGTGAAGCGGGGTTGGCGGGCTCCTACGAGCAGTACTTC	.	TRBJ2-7	TRBV2	.
CASSAPGHSRGETQYF	TGTGCCAGCAGTGCCCCGGGACACTCGAGGGGAGAGACCCAGTACTTC	.	TRBJ2-5	TRBV6-1	.
CASSLDGSYEQYF	TGTGCCAGCAGCTTAGACGGGTCCTACGAGCAGTACTTC	.	TRBJ2-7	TRBV7-2	few
CASSLAGDYGYTF	TGTGCCAGCAGTTTGGCAGGGGACTATGGCTACACCTTC	.	TRBJ1-2	TRBV12-3/TRBV12-4	few
CASRGQINTEAFF	TGTGCCAGTAGGGGACAGATAAACACTGAAGCTTTCTTT	TRBD1	TRBJ1-1	TRBV19	.
CASNPSGSHIQYF	TGTGCCAGCAACCCCAGTGGTAGCCACATTCAGTACTTC	.	TRBJ2-4	TRBV9	.
CASSLVSGGYNEQFF	TGTGCCAGCAGCTTAGTAAGCGGGGGGTACAATGAGCAGTTCTTC	TRBD2	TRBJ2-1	TRBV11-3	.
CASSVGYSPYEQYF	TGTGCCAGCAGCGTAGGTTACAGCCCCTACGAGCAGTACTTC	.	TRBJ2-7	TRBV9	.
CASSWGQGNNYGYTF	TGCGCCAGCAGCTGGGGACAGGGGAACAACTATGGCTACACCTTC	TRBD1	TRBJ1-2	TRBV5-1	.
CASREDIAYEQYF	TGCGCCAGCAGGGAAGACATCGCCTACGAGCAGTACTTC	.	TRBJ2-7	TRBV10-2	.
CASSWTSGGALSGNNEQFF	TGCGCCAGCAGCTGGACTAGCGGGGGGGCCTTATCTGGCAACAATGAGCAGTTCTTC	TRBD2	TRBJ2-1	TRBV5-1	.
CASSLQPGGNYEQYF	TGTGCCAGCAGTTTACAGCCGGGGGGTAACTACGAGCAGTACTTC	TRBD2	TRBJ2-7	TRBV28	.
CASSSHGLYSAEAFF	TGTGCCAGCAGCTCCCACGGTCTTTACAGTGCTGAAGCTTTCTTT	.	TRBJ1-1	TRBV11-2	.
CASSQEAALSNQPQHF	TGCGCCAGCAGCCAAGAGGCAGCGCTTAGCAATCAGCCCCAGCATTTT	.	TRBJ1-5	TRBV4-1	.
CASSLQGAINEKLFF	TGTGCCAGCAGTCTACAGGGGGCGATTAATGAAAAACTGTTTTTT	TRBD1	TRBJ1-4	TRBV6-5	.
CASTPQGTAYGYTF	TGTGCCAGCACTCCCCAGGGGACAGCCTATGGCTACACCTTC	TRBD1	TRBJ1-2	TRBV2	.
CASSARTGPINEKLFF	TGTGCCAGCAGCGCCCGGACAGGACCCATTAATGAAAAACTGTTTTTT	TRBD1	TRBJ1-4	TRBV5-4	.
CATSDATQYRYTF	TGTGCCACCAGTGATGCGACACAGTATCGCTACACCTTC	.	TRBJ1-2	TRBV24-1	.
CASRGYRENIQYF	TGTGCCAGTAGGGGCTACCGGGAGAACATTCAGTACTTC	.	TRBJ2-4	TRBV19	once
CATSDFDRSGGNTIYF	TGTGCCACCAGTGATTTTGACAGGAGCGGTGGAAACACCATATATTTT	.	TRBJ1-3	TRBV24-1	.
CASSFSRGVGSPLHF	TGTGCCAGCAGTTTTTCGCGGGGGGTGGGTTCACCCCTCCACTTT	.	TRBJ1-6	TRBV28	.
CATSRDRGVMDYGYTF	TGTGCCACCAGCAGAGATCGGGGGGTGATGGACTATGGCTACACCTTC	.	TRBJ1-2	TRBV15	.
CASSEEAGGNQPQHF	TGTGCCAGCAGTGAAGAGGCGGGGGGTAATCAGCCCCAGCATTTT	.	TRBJ1-5	TRBV2	once
CASSLEAGGHSPLHF	TGCGCCAGCAGCTTGGAGGCAGGGGGACACTCACCCCTCCACTTT	TRBD1	TRBJ1-6	TRBV5-1	few
CASSEMGQTPYEQYF	TGTGCCAGCAGTGAAATGGGACAAACCCCCTACGAGCAGTACTTC	.	TRBJ2-7	TRBV6-1	.
CASSQEGGAGWIGEQFF	TGTGCCAGCAGCCAAGAAGGAGGAGCGGGGTGGATCGGTGAGCAGTTCTTC	TRBD2	TRBJ2-1	TRBV3-1/TRBV3-2	.
CASSLTTGEKLFF	TGTGCCAGCAGCCTAACTACAGGGGAAAAACTGTTTTTT	.	TRBJ1-4	TRBV7-9	.
CATSRDQGAAFF	TGTGCCACCAGCAGAGACCAGGGGGCAGCTTTCTTT	TRBD1	TRBJ1-1	TRBV15	.
CSALSRGRGVTEAFF	TGCAGCGCCCTTTCTCGGGGGCGGGGGGTCACTGAAGCTTTCTTT	.	TRBJ1-1	TRBV29-1	.
CAWSGGRRPPYEQYF	TGTGCCTGGAGTGGGGGGCGAAGGCCCCCCTACGAGCAGTACTTC	.	TRBJ2-7	TRBV30	.
CASSSNREEKLFF	TGTGCCAGCAGTTCCAACAGGGAAGAAAAACTGTTTTTT	.	TRBJ1-4	TRBV6-5	.
CASSSSRQGINSPLHF	TGCGCCAGCAGCTCCTCCAGACAGGGAATTAATTCACCCCTCCACTTT	TRBD1	TRBJ1-6	TRBV5-1	.
CASRPRQGVGGYTF	TGTGCCAGCAGACCCCGACAGGGGGTGGGTGGCTACACCTTC	TRBD1	TRBJ1-2	TRBV5-4	.
CASSQQGVTEAFF	TGTGCCAGCAGCCAACAAGGAGTCACTGAAGCTTTCTTT	.	TRBJ1-1	TRBV11-3	.
CASSGQGNTGELFF	TGTGCCAGCAGCGGACAGGGGAACACCGGGGAGCTGTTTTTT	TRBD1	TRBJ2-2	TRBV2	.
CSASRGFTNSPLHF	TGCAGTGCTAGTCGGGGGTTCACCAATTCACCCCTCCACTTT	.	TRBJ1-6	TRBV20-1	.
CATRDLQGRFGSPLHF	TGTGCCACCAGGGACCTCCAGGGGCGCTTCGGTTCACCCCTCCACTTT	.	TRBJ1-6	TRBV15	.
CATNRRQGENTEAFF	TGTGCCACCAACCGAAGACAGGGGGAGAACACTGAAGCTTTCTTT	TRBD1	TRBJ1-1	TRBV10-3	.
CASSIYKGDQPQHF	TGTGCCAGTAGTATTTATAAAGGGGATCAGCCCCAGCATTTT	.	TRBJ1-5	TRBV19	.
CAIQGVGLLPVYF	TGTGCCATCCAGGGGGTGGGGCTCCTCCCGGTGTACTTC	TRBD1	TRBJ2-7	TRBV10-3	.
CASSYDQGAMGEQFF	TGTGCCAGCAGTTACGATCAGGGGGCCATGGGTGAGCAGTTCTTC	TRBD1	TRBJ2-1	TRBV6-5	.
CASSSVSGAGYTF	TGCGCCAGCAGCTCCGTTAGTGGTGCTGGCTACACCTTC	.	TRBJ1-2	TRBV5-1	.
CASSMRFSGANVLTF	TGTGCCAGTAGTATGAGGTTCTCTGGGGCCAACGTCCTGACTTTC	.	TRBJ2-6	TRBV19	.
CASSPQWADEQYF	TGTGCCAGCAGTCCACAGTGGGCTGACGAGCAGTACTTC	.	TRBJ2-7	TRBV27	once
CASSIRANRGEKLFF	TGTGCCAGTAGTATAAGGGCCAATCGGGGTGAAAAACTGTTTTTT	.	TRBJ1-4	TRBV19	.
CASSLLGGSNQPQHF	TGCGCCAGCAGCTTGCTGGGGGGGAGCAATCAGCCCCAGCATTTT	.	TRBJ1-5	TRBV5-1	.
CASKPRQINTDTQYF	TGTGCCAGCAAGCCAAGACAAATTAACACAGATACGCAGTATTTT	.	TRBJ2-3	TRBV2	.
CASARDRDQPQHF	TGTGCTAGTGCCAGGGACAGGGATCAGCCCCAGCATTTT	TRBD1	TRBJ1-5	TRBV12-5	.
CASGLGDRASEQFF	TGTGCTAGTGGTTTGGGAGACAGGGCCAGTGAGCAGTTCTTC	TRBD1	TRBJ2-1	TRBV12-5	.
CASNPTGVTNEKLFF	TGTGCCAGTAATCCGACAGGGGTCACTAATGAAAAACTGTTTTTT	TRBD1	TRBJ1-4	TRBV19	.
CASNRNYGYTF	TGTGCCAGCAACCGGAACTATGGCTACACCTTC	.	TRBJ1-2	TRBV6-5	.
CASGTSGGTQETQYF	TGCGCCAGCGGGACTAGCGGGGGGACGCAAGAGACCCAGTACTTC	TRBD2	TRBJ2-5	TRBV5-1	.
CASSWSDGYTF	TGTGCCAGCAGCTGGTCAGATGGCTACACCTTC	.	TRBJ1-2	TRBV5-6	.
CASSQDMSSGVTDTQYF	TGCGCCAGCAGCCAAGATATGAGTAGCGGGGTCACAGATACGCAGTATTTT	TRBD2	TRBJ2-3	TRBV4-1	.
CSVELGQGIRGNTEAFF	TGCAGCGTTGAATTGGGACAGGGAATTCGGGGAAACACTGAAGCTTTCTTT	TRBD1	TRBJ1-1	TRBV29-1	.
CASSSRQGQNTGELFF	TGTGCCAGCAGCTCGCGACAGGGACAGAACACCGGGGAGCTGTTTTTT	TRBD1	TRBJ2-2	TRBV7-2	few
CASSTDRGTEAFF	TGTGCCAGCTCAACGGACAGGGGCACTGAAGCTTTCTTT	TRBD1	TRBJ1-1	TRBV18	.